The T cell receptor beta chain described here comes from a study of OX40 agonist ivuxolimab in advanced cancers. Study results and caveats: In general, CD8+ T cells held more expanded clones than CD4+ did, on average.

This clone has just one count. The antigen is unknown. Data came from immunoSEQ multiplex PCR; TCRdb stores just in-frame clones and leaves some out. The top ten hold approximately 1.1% of the sample, which has 50,000 to 75,000 clones, about 76% seen once. The V gene's germline CDR1 is SGDLS and CDR2 YYNGEE. The CDR3 is 16 amino acids. The J segment lost 5 bases and the V segment lost 2 bases, leaving 10 bases of the junction unmatched. Sequences were derived from CD4+ or CD8+ T cells sorted from blood, sampled in a trial of the OX40 agonist ivuxolimab. The receptor was derived from an adult with an advanced solid tumor such as melanoma, head and neck, liver or kidney cancer. This chain connects TRBV9 to TRBJ2-3, with 8 bases identical to TRBD1. CDR3 loop: CASSVLQGALEDTQYF. The CDR3 DNA reads TGTGCCAGCAGCGTTCTTCAGGGGGCGCTTGAAGATACGCAGTATTTT.